The rows below give T cell receptor beta chains drawn from one sample of a study of response to subunit inactivated influenza vaccine. TCRdb itself ran the RT-PCR reads through MiXCR, one entry per CDR3 protein. The sample lists roughly 670,000 distinct CDR3 sequences; about 15% were seen once. This specimen was PBMCs from blood, taken 14 to 15 days before vaccination. Receptor source: a man aged 50 or older who received an inactivated influenza vaccine. CDR3s include the opening cysteine and the closing phenylalanine or tryptophan. A D gene is named only where the DNA matches it firmly. Size is stated for part of the rows, as once, few or many counts, or as a class when the clone is expanded.

length	size	V	D	J	DNA	CDR3
15	few	TRBV7-9	TRBD2	TRBJ2-5	TGTGCCAGCAGCCCGGGACTACTAGGGGTTGAGACCCAGTACTTC	CASSPGLLGVETQYF
14	.	TRBV4-2	.	TRBJ2-4	TGTGCCATCGGCCCCGGGCGTCACGGGGACATTCAGTACTTC	CAIGPGRHGDIQYF
15	.	TRBV18	.	TRBJ1-6	TGTGCCAGCTCACCAGGGGACACCGATAATTCACCCCTCCACTTT	CASSPGDTDNSPLHF
16	few	TRBV11-2	.	TRBJ2-1	TGTGCCAGCACCAAGCAGGGACAACTTTCCTACAATGAGCAGTTCTTC	CASTKQGQLSYNEQFF
13	many	TRBV20-1	.	TRBJ1-2	TGCAGTGCAACCGGGACCGAGAACTATGGCTACACCTTC	CSATGTENYGYTF
13	many	TRBV4-1	TRBD1	TRBJ2-7	TGCGCCAGCAGCCAAAACAGGGGTTTCGAGCAGTACTTC	CASSQNRGFEQYF
13	.	TRBV13	.	TRBJ2-7	TGTGCCAGCAGCCTCCAAACTGTTTACGAGCAGTACTTC	CASSLQTVYEQYF
16	.	TRBV7-8	.	TRBJ1-5	TGTGCCAGCAGCTTAGGACAGGTTAATAGCAATCAGCCCCAGCATTTT	CASSLGQVNSNQPQHF
17	few	TRBV5-1	TRBD1	TRBJ2-2	TGCGCCAGCAGCATACGCCCCGGGACAGGGAACACCGGGGAGCTGTTTTTT	CASSIRPGTGNTGELFF
13	many	TRBV4-2	.	TRBJ2-7	TGTGCCAGCAGCCGGGACTTCTCCTACGAGCAGTACTTC	CASSRDFSYEQYF
18	few	TRBV5-1	TRBD1	TRBJ2-3	TGCGCCAGCAGACTACTCGGACAGGGAGGAATCGGCACAGATACGCAGTATTTT	CASRLLGQGGIGTDTQYF
12	many	TRBV20-1	.	TRBJ2-7	TGCAGTGCTAGAGCTAGGGGCGACGAGCAGTACTTC	CSARARGDEQYF
16	few	TRBV11-2	TRBD1	TRBJ2-7	TGTGCCAGCAGCTTCAACCGGGACAGGGGATCCTACGAGCAGTACTTC	CASSFNRDRGSYEQYF
13	.	TRBV24-1	TRBD1	TRBJ2-1	TGTGCCACCAGTGATGTCGACAGGGATGAGCAGTTCTTC	CATSDVDRDEQFF
14	few	TRBV2	.	TRBJ1-5	TGTGCCAGCAGTGAATGGCGCGGGGTTCAGCCCCAGCATTTT	CASSEWRGVQPQHF
14	.	TRBV15	.	TRBJ1-4	TGTGCCACCAGCAGTATCGGGGGTAGTGAAAAACTGTTTTTT	CATSSIGGSEKLFF
12	many	TRBV29-1	.	TRBJ2-1	TGCAGCGTTGAAGTGGACCATTATGAGCAGTTCTTC	CSVEVDHYEQFF
11	few	TRBV29-1	.	TRBJ2-1	TGCAGCGTTCGAAGGGGGGGTTCGCAGTTCTTC	CSVRRGGSQFF
14	few	TRBV20-1	TRBD2	TRBJ2-1	TGCAGTGCTAGAGATTCGGGACGGGGGGATGAGCAGTTCTTC	CSARDSGRGDEQFF
15	.	TRBV20-1	TRBD2	TRBJ2-2	TGCAGTGCTAGAAGACGAAGCGGGGGGGCCGGGGAGCTGTTTTTT	CSARRRSGGAGELFF
17	.	TRBV2	TRBD2	TRBJ2-2	TGTGCCAGCAGTATCACTAGCGGGGGTCAGAACACCGGGGAGCTGTTTTTT	CASSITSGGQNTGELFF
15	many	TRBV5-6	.	TRBJ2-7	TGTGCCAGCACCTCCTTGGAGGGGTTCTCCTACGAGCAGTACTTC	CASTSLEGFSYEQYF
14	many	TRBV20-1	TRBD2	TRBJ2-7	TGCAGTGCTAGCGGGACTAGCGGGAGGTACGAGCAGTACTTC	CSASGTSGRYEQYF
13	.	TRBV30	.	TRBJ2-5	TGTGCCTGGAGTGGTGGCGTGGAAGAGACCCAGTACTTC	CAWSGGVEETQYF
12	.	TRBV29-1	.	TRBJ2-2	TGCAGCGTTAGATTGAACACCGGGGAGCTGTTTTTT	CSVRLNTGELFF
14	few	TRBV12-3/TRBV12-4	.	TRBJ1-1	TGTGCCAGCAGTTTCATCAGCTTGAACACTGAAGCTTTCTTT	CASSFISLNTEAFF
13	.	TRBV5-1	.	TRBJ1-1	TGCGCCAGCAGCTTGGCCTTGGACGCTGAAGCTTTCTTT	CASSLALDAEAFF
14	many	TRBV12-3/TRBV12-4	.	TRBJ2-1	TGTGCCAGCAGTTCACTTAGCGGTTACAATGAGCAGTTCTTC	CASSSLSGYNEQFF
15	many	TRBV7-2	TRBD2	TRBJ2-1	TGTGCCAGCAGCTTCGTGACTAGCGGGGGACTTCAGCAGTTCTTC	CASSFVTSGGLQQFF
14	.	TRBV9	.	TRBJ1-6	TGTGCCAGCAGCAAGACGGCAGGGGAAGGACCCCTCCACTTT	CASSKTAGEGPLHF
15	few	TRBV28	.	TRBJ1-5	TGTGCCAGCAGCCCCACGGGAGGGGGTGAGCAGCCCCAGCATTTT	CASSPTGGGEQPQHF
13	.	TRBV12-3/TRBV12-4	.	TRBJ2-5	TGTGCCAGCAGACAGTTGATCCAAGAGACCCAGTACTTC	CASRQLIQETQYF
15	many	TRBV6-1	TRBD1	TRBJ2-1	TGTGCCAGCAGTGCGGACAGGTATTGGTACAATGAGCAGTTCTTC	CASSADRYWYNEQFF
15	.	TRBV29-1	TRBD2	TRBJ2-1	TGCAGCGTTGCCCCCACTAGCGGGAGACCTAATGAGCAGTTCTTC	CSVAPTSGRPNEQFF
16	.	TRBV11-2	TRBD2	TRBJ2-3	TGTGCCAGCAGCTTTGCTAGCGGGAGGGGGACAGATACGCAGTATTTT	CASSFASGRGTDTQYF
13	many	TRBV6-1	.	TRBJ1-1	TGTGCCAGCACAAGGGGCGGGGGCACTGAAGCTTTCTTT	CASTRGGGTEAFF
15	.	TRBV11-2	.	TRBJ1-4	TGTGCCAGCAGCTCCGTGAGGGGCAGGGGTGAAAAACTGTTTTTT	CASSSVRGRGEKLFF
12	few	TRBV30	.	TRBJ2-7	TGTGCCTGGAGTTTGTCATCCTACGAGCAGTACTTC	CAWSLSSYEQYF
15	few	TRBV27	TRBD2	TRBJ2-7	TGTGCCAGCAGCACCGGGACTAGCGGGAAGTACGAGCAGTACTTC	CASSTGTSGKYEQYF
12	many	TRBV10-3	.	TRBJ1-6	TGTGCCAGCCGAGTTTCGGATTCACCCCTCCACTTT	CASRVSDSPLHF
14	.	TRBV27	TRBD2	TRBJ2-7	TGTGCCAGCACCGGGGGTAGCGGGAGCTACGAGCAGTACTTC	CASTGGSGSYEQYF